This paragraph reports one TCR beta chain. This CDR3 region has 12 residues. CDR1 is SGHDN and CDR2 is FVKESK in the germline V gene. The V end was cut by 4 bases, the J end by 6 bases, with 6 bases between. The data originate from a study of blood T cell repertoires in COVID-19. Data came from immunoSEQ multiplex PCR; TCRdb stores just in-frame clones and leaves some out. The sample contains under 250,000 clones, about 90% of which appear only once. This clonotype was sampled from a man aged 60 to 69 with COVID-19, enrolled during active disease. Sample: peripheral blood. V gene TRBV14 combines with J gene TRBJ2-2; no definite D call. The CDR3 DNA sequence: TGTGCCAGCAGCCCCTATCCCGGGGAGCTGTTTTTT. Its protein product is CASSPYPGELFF.